Listed below are T cell receptor beta chains from one sample, sequenced in a study of human T cells and chemical hapten exposure. Via MiXCR, TCRdb re-called the RACE reads, giving one row per CDR3 protein. The table includes about 380,000 distinct CDR3 sequences, about 6% detected once. The sequencing here drew on whole blood, taken in connection with sensitization to the hapten diphenylcyclopropenone (DPC). These receptors came from a woman aged 18 to 35 with alopecia areata. Some clones in this sample may be carry-over from other donors' samples. Each CDR3 is given with its conserved first and last residue. The order of the fields is V gene, J gene, clone size, D gene, CDR3 protein, CDR3 DNA. A D gene is named only where the DNA matches it firmly. Clone size is stated in some rows and not others, as once, few, many or a class when expanded.

TRBV28	TRBJ2-7	few	-	CASSLTTREQYF	TGTGCCAGCAGTTTAACTACCCGGGAGCAGTACTTC
TRBV4-1	TRBJ2-7	many	TRBD2	CASSQDNMGLAGEQYF	TGCGCCAGCAGCCAAGATAACATGGGACTAGCCGGGGAGCAGTACTTC
TRBV18	TRBJ1-3	many	TRBD1	CASSAQGQGATSGNTIYF	TGTGCCAGCTCGGCCCAAGGACAGGGGGCAACCTCTGGAAACACCATATATTTT
TRBV7-3	TRBJ2-5	-	-	CASSLTVDTGLDGETQYF	TGTGCCAGCAGCTTAACCGTCGACACGGGGTTGGACGGAGAGACCCAGTACTTC
TRBV5-1	TRBJ1-1	-	-	CASSLDHAGGTTEAFF	TGCGCCAGCAGCTTGGACCACGCTGGGGGGACGACTGAAGCTTTCTTT
TRBV7-2	TRBJ2-3	-	-	CASTLMISTDTQYF	TGTGCCAGCACCCTAATGATTAGCACAGATACGCAGTATTTT
TRBV7-3	TRBJ2-6	-	-	CASSPSPNSLGSGANVLTF	TGTGCCAGCAGCCCCTCCCCGAATAGTTTGGGGTCTGGGGCCAACGTCCTGACTTTC
TRBV12-3/TRBV12-4	TRBJ2-2	many	-	CASSLGQGVGELFF	TGTGCCAGCAGTTTAGGGCAGGGAGTCGGGGAGCTGTTTTTT
TRBV2	TRBJ1-1	few	-	CASSTRTSLEAFF	TGTGCCAGTTCCACAAGGACCTCCCTTGAAGCTTTCTTT
TRBV7-3	TRBJ1-1	many	TRBD1	CASSIVGGVNTEAFF	TGTGCCAGCAGTATCGTAGGGGGCGTGAACACTGAAGCTTTCTTT
TRBV12-3/TRBV12-4	TRBJ1-6	many	-	CASRLSSYNSPLHF	TGTGCCAGCAGGCTTAGCTCCTATAATTCACCCCTCCACTTT
TRBV29-1	TRBJ1-1	-	-	CSVAREEGTEAFF	TGCAGCGTTGCACGGGAGGAGGGCACTGAAGCTTTCTTT
TRBV11-1	TRBJ1-2	-	TRBD1	CASSTSRDRVDGYGYTF	TGTGCCAGCAGCACGTCTAGGGACAGGGTCGATGGCTATGGCTACACCTTC
TRBV7-2	TRBJ1-2	many	TRBD1	CASSLWRDRGSYGYTF	TGTGCCAGCAGCTTATGGAGGGACAGGGGAAGCTATGGCTACACCTTC
TRBV12-3/TRBV12-4	TRBJ1-2	many	-	CASSLGGSGGYTF	TGTGCCAGCAGTTTAGGAGGTTCGGGGGGCTACACCTTC
TRBV20-1	TRBJ2-1	many	-	CSARVPGSAEQFF	TGCAGTGCTAGAGTACCAGGGTCTGCTGAGCAGTTCTTC
TRBV7-2	TRBJ1-1	-	-	CASSLTALTEAFF	TGTGCCAGCAGCTTAACGGCCCTGACTGAAGCTTTCTTT
TRBV20-1	TRBJ1-1	-	-	CSAANTMNTEAFF	TGCAGTGCTGCCAACACCATGAACACTGAAGCTTTCTTT
TRBV5-6	TRBJ1-5	-	-	CASSLGKAGNQPQHF	TGTGCCAGCAGCTTGGGGAAGGCCGGCAATCAGCCCCAGCATTTT
TRBV20-1	TRBJ1-1	-	-	CSASPGATEAFF	TGCAGTGCTAGCCCGGGGGCCACTGAAGCTTTCTTT
TRBV27	TRBJ1-6	-	-	CASSRLDSPLHF	TGTGCCAGCAGTCGTCTCGATTCACCCCTCCACTTT
TRBV18	TRBJ1-1	many	-	CASSPTSMNTEAFF	TGTGCCAGCTCACCAACGAGCATGAACACTGAAGCTTTCTTT
TRBV20-1	TRBJ1-2	many	TRBD1	CSAWGQGDNYGYTF	TGCAGTGCTTGGGGACAGGGAGATAACTATGGCTACACCTTC
TRBV3-1	TRBJ2-1	-	TRBD2	CASRSTSRDYYNEQFF	TGTGCCAGCAGGTCGACTAGCAGGGATTATTACAATGAGCAGTTCTTC
TRBV6-6	TRBJ1-5	many	TRBD1	CASRVLGTGRSNQPQHF	TGTGCCAGCAGGGTATTGGGGACAGGGAGGAGCAATCAGCCCCAGCATTTT
TRBV28	TRBJ1-4	many	-	CASSPHGGGYATNEKLFF	TGTGCCAGCAGTCCCCACGGGGGTGGCTATGCAACTAATGAAAAACTGTTTTTT
TRBV29-1	TRBJ1-2	few	TRBD1	CSVPGQGTYGYTF	TGCAGCGTCCCGGGACAGGGGACCTATGGCTACACCTTC
TRBV29-1	TRBJ2-7	-	TRBD1	CSVAGQAIYEQYF	TGCAGCGTGGCGGGACAGGCTATCTACGAGCAGTACTTC
TRBV6-2/TRBV6-3	TRBJ2-7	few	-	CASRYSPPVSYEQYF	TGTGCCAGCAGATACTCACCTCCAGTCTCCTACGAGCAGTACTTC
TRBV12-5	TRBJ1-2	many	-	CASGPRTDTYGYTF	TGTGCTAGTGGTCCAAGGACAGATACCTATGGCTACACCTTC
TRBV19	TRBJ2-1	few	TRBD2	CASSIEAGVISYNEQFF	TGTGCCAGTAGTATAGAAGCGGGGGTTATCTCCTACAATGAGCAGTTCTTC
TRBV12-3/TRBV12-4	TRBJ1-1	-	-	CASSLDPEAFF	TGTGCCAGCAGTTTGGACCCTGAAGCTTTCTTT
TRBV5-1	TRBJ1-1	few	-	CASSWGRSALNTEAFF	TGCGCCAGCAGCTGGGGGAGAAGTGCTTTGAACACTGAAGCTTTCTTT
TRBV5-6	TRBJ1-4	many	TRBD1	CASSQLPGTASSRSREKLFF	TGTGCCAGCAGCCAACTGCCCGGGACAGCTTCTAGTAGATCGCGTGAAAAACTGTTTTTT
TRBV5-1	TRBJ1-3	many	-	CASSLKQGIGNTIYF	TGCGCCAGCAGCTTGAAACAGGGCATTGGAAACACCATATATTTT
TRBV4-2	TRBJ1-6	-	-	CASSQGKESINSPLHF	TGTGCCAGCAGCCAAGGAAAGGAGAGCATTAATTCACCCCTCCACTTT
TRBV7-2	TRBJ1-5	many	-	CASSLDGSNQPQHF	TGTGCCAGCAGTTTGGACGGTAGCAATCAGCCCCAGCATTTT
TRBV28	TRBJ1-1	few	-	CASRTRQAGYDTEAFF	TGTGCCAGCAGGACTAGGCAGGCAGGGTATGACACTGAAGCTTTCTTT
TRBV6-2/TRBV6-3	TRBJ1-1	many	-	CASSYGHEAFF	TGTGCCAGCAGTTACGGGCATGAAGCTTTCTTT
TRBV9	TRBJ2-1	few	-	CASSVLGLNNEQFF	TGTGCCAGCAGCGTATTGGGACTGAACAATGAGCAGTTCTTC
TRBV14	TRBJ2-5	many	-	CASGTQETQYF	TGTGCCAGTGGGACCCAAGAGACCCAGTACTTC
TRBV20-1	TRBJ1-3	few	-	CSARRQNSGNTIYF	TGCAGTGCTAGGAGACAGAACTCTGGAAACACCATATATTTT
TRBV12-3/TRBV12-4	TRBJ1-5	-	TRBD1	CASSGTAIDQPQHF	TGTGCCAGCAGCGGGACAGCCATTGATCAGCCCCAGCATTTT
TRBV6-1	TRBJ1-6	-	TRBD1	CASIEGTVNSPLHF	TGTGCCAGCATCGAAGGGACAGTGAACTCACCCCTCCACTTT